The 28 T cell receptor beta chains in this list originate from one sample, sequenced in a study of follicular helper T cells after annual influenza vaccination. Repertoires were generated with immunoSEQ multiplex PCR, while TCRdb's copy carries only in-frame clones and drops some. The sample records about 10,000 clones, 80% to 90% being singletons. The sample's time point: 2014-2015 season, 7 days after vaccination. The sequencing used CXCR5- memory CD4+ T cells sorted from blood, collected 7 days after influenza vaccination. These receptors all come from an adult who received the influenza vaccine.

The CDR3 DNA follows: TGCAGTGCTGGTAGGGGGCCCCTCCACTTT. As protein: CSAGRGPLHF. V usage is TRBV20-1 and J usage is TRBJ1-6, with D perhaps matching TRBD1 (6 bases). The CDR3 runs 10 residues. V gave up 5 bases and J gave up 13 bases, with 9 bases separating them. The V gene's germline CDR1 is DFQATT and CDR2 SNEGSKA (reference sequence).

The genes are TRBV29-1 and TRBJ1-2; D perhaps matches TRBD1 (5 bases). CDR3 size: 14 residues. Trimming left V 4 bases short and J 0 bases short, with 12 bases between. Germline V gives CDR1 SQVTM, CDR2 ANQGSEA. In DNA form, the CDR3 reads TGCAGCGTTGCCCCCAGGGCAGCTAACTATGGCTACACCTTC. This codes for CSVAPRAANYGYTF.

This rearrangement joins TRBV5-1 to TRBJ1-1, with 7 bases that match TRBD1. The CDR3 has 14 residues. Germline assignment: CDR1 SGHRS and CDR2 YFSETQ. With 3 bases clipped from V and 6 bases from J, the junction kept 8 bases outside the gene matches. The CDR3: CASSSTGWRPEAFF. CDR3 nucleotides: TGCGCCAGCAGCTCGACAGGGTGGAGGCCTGAAGCTTTCTTT.

The genes are TRBV4-1 and TRBJ2-3, with D uncertain. V was cut by 1 base and J by 2 bases, with 16 bases left in between. In germline, CDR1 is MGHRA, CDR2 YSYEKL. The CDR3 covers 17 residues. The CDR3 DNA reads as TGCGCCAGCAGCCAAGGGGCATTCGGGTTATTCACAGATACGCAGTATTTT. Translation: CASSQGAFGLFTDTQYF.

This chain joins TRBV7-3 and TRBJ2-1, with TRBD2 matching over 15 bases. Per the germline V gene, CDR1 is SGHTA and CDR2 is FQGTGA. Losses at the gene ends were 5 bases for V and 15 bases for J; bases not matched to a gene: 20. CDR3 length equals 18 residues. CDR3 protein: CASSTPGLAGGYSEHPFF. The CDR3 DNA is TGTGCCAGCAGCACCCCAGGACTAGCGGGGGGGTACAGTGAGCATCCGTTCTTC.

This chain links TRBV29-1 with TRBJ1-2, with a weak D call TRBD1 (5 bases). Germline CDR1 reads SQVTM; CDR2 reads ANQGSEA. This CDR3 has 12 residues. Trimming left V 4 bases short and J 3 bases short, with 9 bases between. CDR3: CSVAGFDYGYTF. For the CDR3, the DNA is TGCAGCGTTGCAGGGTTCGACTATGGCTACACCTTC.

This chain joins TRBV9 and TRBJ2-3; D is ambiguous. From germline, CDR1 is SGDLS and CDR2 YYNGEE. This CDR3 is 12 amino acids long. V was pared by 0 bases and J by 6 bases, with 5 bases between. The CDR3 coding sequence is TGTGCCAGCAGCGTAGCTCTGGATACGCAGTATTTT. Translated: CASSVALDTQYF.

This chain links TRBV10-3 with TRBJ2-2, with 8 bases that match TRBD2. CDR1 ENHRY and CDR2 SYGVKD come from the germline V gene. The CDR3 has 14 amino acids. V shed 10 bases, J shed 0 bases, and the junction held 4 bases outside the gene matches. The CDR3 loop reads CATAGGPNTGELFF. The CDR3 coding sequence is TGTGCCACCGCGGGGGGCCCGAACACCGGGGAGCTGTTTTTT.

The chain links TRBV25-1 to TRBJ1-3; a weak D match, TRBD1 (5 bases). CDR1 MGHDK and CDR2 SYGVNS come from the germline V gene. CDR3 size: 15 residues. The V gene lost 8 bases and the J gene lost 1 base, with 15 bases spanning the gap. CDR3 sequence reads: CASSVRAGSGNTIYF. DNA of the CDR3: TGTGCCAGCTCGGTCAGGGCAGGGTCTGGAAACACCATATATTTT.

The CDR3 protein is CASSLDGFISYGYTF. CDR3 DNA: TGTGCCAGCAGCTTGGATGGCTTCATCTCCTATGGCTACACCTTC. The chain uses TRBV5-4 and TRBJ1-2; the D is unclear. V lost 0 bases to trimming and J lost 4 bases, with 13 bases between them. CDR3 length equals 15 residues. Germline V gives CDR1 SGHNT, CDR2 YYREEE (reference sequence). Full variable domain (remainder filled in from reference TRBV5-4 and TRBJ1-2): ETGVTQSPTHLIKTRGQQVTLRCSSQSGHNTVSWYQQALGQGPQFIFQYYREEENGRGNFPPRFSGLQFPNYSSELNVNALELDDSALYLCASSLDGFISYGYTFGSGTRLTVV.

The chain carries TRBV7-3 and TRBJ2-1, with a tentative D call TRBD2 (7 bases). V was pared by 5 bases and J by 8 bases, with 22 bases between. CDR1 and CDR2 (germline): SGHTA, FQGTGA. The length of the CDR3 is 16 residues. The CDR3 loop is CASSRRGDYPRDEQFF. CDR3 nucleotide sequence: TGTGCCAGCAGCCGGAGGGGGGACTACCCTAGGGATGAGCAGTTCTTC.

This clone has just one count. The chain combines TRBV18 with TRBJ1-1; 7 positions match TRBD1. The CDR3 loop spans 15 amino acids. The germline V gene encodes CDR1 KGHSH and CDR2 LQKENI. The V gene end was trimmed by 4 bases and the J gene end by 0 bases; junction bases not matched to a gene: 5. CDR3 amino acids: CASSRLTGMNTEAFF. The DNA of the CDR3 is TGTGCCAGCTCACGACTGACAGGGATGAACACTGAAGCTTTCTTT.

The chain carries TRBV7-2 and TRBJ1-6; TRBD1 might be the D (6 bases). This CDR3 has 15 amino acids. Germline V gene lookup returns CDR1 SGHTA and CDR2 FQGNSA. Trimming stripped 5 bases from V and 0 bases from J, with 8 bases between. In DNA form, the CDR3 reads TGTGCCAGCAGCCCCAGGGGCTCCTATAATTCACCCCTCCACTTT. Amino acids: CASSPRGSYNSPLHF.

CDR3 protein: CAISVDGANYGYTF. CDR3 sequence (DNA): TGTGCCATCAGTGTTGACGGAGCTAACTATGGCTACACCTTC. The rearrangement uses TRBV10-3 and TRBJ1-2; D call uncertain. V lost 4 bases, J lost 0 bases, and 9 bases lay in between. CDR3 size: 14 residues. Germline V gene sequence: CDR1 ENHRY, CDR2 SYGVKD.

This clone appeared a few times. This chain connects TRBV5-8 to TRBJ2-7; 9 nucleotides line up with TRBD1. The CDR3 is 15 residues long. V gave up 4 bases and J gave up 3 bases; unmatched junction bases: 8. Germline values: CDR1 SGHTS, CDR2 YDEGEE. In nucleotides, the CDR3 is TGTGCCAGCAGCGTATGGGGACAGGGTAACTACGAGCAGTACTTC. Protein: CASSVWGQGNYEQYF. The whole variable domain, filled in from reference TRBV5-8 and TRBJ2-7, reads EAGVTQSPTHLIKTRGQQATLRCSPISGHTSVYWYQQALGLGLQFLLWYDEGEERNRGNFPPRFSGRQFPNYSSELNVNALELEDSALYLCASSVWGQGNYEQYFGPGTRLTVT.

The chain has TRBV6-1 and TRBJ2-3; 7 positions match TRBD2. Germline lookup yields CDR1 MNHNS and CDR2 SASEGT. The trim removed 6 bases at V and 0 bases at J, leaving 6 bases unmatched. The CDR3 consists of 15 residues. Written as DNA, the CDR3 is TGTGCCAGCAGGAATGGGGGGGGGAGCACAGATACGCAGTATTTT. It codes for CASRNGGGSTDTQYF.

The V gene is TRBV7-9, the J gene TRBJ1-2; D unresolved. The ends were cut back, 5 bases at V and 8 bases at J, with 12 bases in the middle. This CDR3 region has 12 residues. Germline V gene data show CDR1 as SEHNR and CDR2 as FQNEAQ (reference sequence). CDR3 in amino acids: CASSLGARGYTF. CDR3 in DNA: TGTGCCAGCAGCCTTGGTGCAAGAGGCTACACCTTC. Looking up the rest from reference TRBV7-9 and TRBJ1-2 gives the full variable domain: DTGVSQNPRHKITKRGQNVTFRCDPISEHNRLYWYRQTLGQGPEFLTYFQNEAQLEKSRLLSDRFSAERPKGSFSTLEIQRTEQGDSAMYLCASSLGARGYTFGSGTRLTVV.

The V gene is TRBV11-2, the J gene TRBJ2-1, with D possibly matching TRBD2 (5 bases). CDR3 size: 14 residues. Germline values: CDR1 SGHAT, CDR2 FQNNGV. V lost 3 bases to trimming and J lost 2 bases, with 8 bases between them. CDR3 loop: CASSFGVPYNEQFF. The CDR3 coding sequence is TGTGCCAGCAGCTTCGGGGTTCCCTACAATGAGCAGTTCTTC.

The rearrangement links TRBV6-5 to TRBJ1-5; D possibly corresponds to TRBD1 (6 bases). Germline CDR1 reads MNHEY; CDR2 reads SVGAGI. Deletions cut 6 bases from V and 7 bases from J, with 13 bases between. CDR3 length equals 13 residues. The CDR3 sequence: CASSNRVGQPQHF. CDR3 sequence (DNA): TGTGCCAGCAGCAACAGGGTGGGGCAGCCCCAGCATTTT.

This clone occurred once. The chain carries TRBV5-1 and TRBJ2-1, with TRBD2 identical over 12 bases. CDR3 length: 15 amino acids. Losses at the gene ends were 4 bases for V and 5 bases for J; bases not matched to a gene: 4. CDR1 and CDR2 (germline): SGHRS, YFSETQ. CDR3 in DNA: TGCGCCAGCAGCCCAGGGACTAGCGGGCACAATGAGCAGTTCTTC. This translates into CASSPGTSGHNEQFF.

This clone was seen a single time. The chain links TRBV18 to TRBJ1-2; tentatively, D is TRBD1 (5 bases). CDR3 length: 17 residues. Germline loops: CDR1 KGHSH, CDR2 LQKENI. Trimming pared 3 bases from V and 3 bases from J, leaving 20 bases between. The CDR3 DNA follows: TGTGCCAGCTCACCCTGGCAGGGTACCAATCGACACTATGGCTACACCTTC. Its translation: CASSPWQGTNRHYGYTF.

The chain links TRBV6-6 to TRBJ2-2, with TRBD2 identical over 8 bases. The V segment lost 5 bases and the J segment 6 bases; nucleotides outside the gene matches: 5. The CDR3 totals 14 residues. Germline V gene sequence: CDR1 MNHNY, CDR2 SVGAGI (reference sequence). Here the CDR3 DNA reads TGTGCCAGCAGTACGGGGGGGCCGGCCGGGGAGCTGTTTTTT. The encoded protein is CASSTGGPAGELFF.

The V gene is TRBV5-6, the J gene TRBJ1-2, with a weak D call TRBD1 (6 bases). The germline CDR1 and CDR2 sequences are SGHDT and YYEEEE. Trimming pared 4 bases from V and 1 base from J, leaving 8 bases between. The CDR3 covers 13 residues. For the CDR3, the DNA is TGTGCCAGCAGCAAGGACAGTAACTATGGCTACACCTTC. This encodes CASSKDSNYGYTF.

The genes are TRBV18 and TRBJ1-2; D gene uncertain. V gave up 2 bases and J gave up 0 bases, with 10 bases separating them. CDR3 length: 15 residues. Germline V CDR1 and CDR2: KGHSH, LQKENI. The CDR3 is CASSPYGQTNYGYTF. For the CDR3, the DNA is TGTGCCAGCTCACCATACGGGCAGACTAACTATGGCTACACCTTC.

The chain uses TRBV5-8 and TRBJ2-5; no clear D. The CDR3 spans 13 residues. V was cut by 2 bases and J by 2 bases, with 7 bases left in between. CDR1 SGHTS and CDR2 YDEGEE come from the germline V gene. The CDR3 loop reads CASSFGRQETQYF. In DNA, the CDR3 is TGTGCCAGCAGCTTCGGTAGACAAGAGACCCAGTACTTC.

The J gene is TRBJ2-7, the V gene TRBV7-3, with 9 bases aligning to TRBD1. This CDR3 is 16 amino acids long. Germline values: CDR1 SGHTA, CDR2 FQGTGA. V was clipped by 5 bases and J by 1 base; unmatched bases: 9. This chain's CDR3 is CASSPIPGQGSYEQYF. The CDR3, as DNA: TGTGCCAGCAGCCCTATTCCGGGACAGGGATCCTACGAGCAGTACTTC.

The V call is TRBV6-1, the J call TRBJ1-4; a weak D match, TRBD1 (6 bases). The V gene's germline CDR1 is MNHNS and CDR2 SASEGT. The CDR3 is made up of 16 amino acids. Trimming left V 2 bases short and J 6 bases short, with 16 bases between. CDR3 protein: CASSESGGVSYEKLFF. CDR3 DNA: TGTGCCAGCAGTGAATCCGGGGGCGTTTCTTATGAAAAACTGTTTTTT.

The rearrangement joins TRBV7-9 to TRBJ2-2; D is tentatively TRBD1 or TRBD2 (5 bases each). CDR3 length: 14 residues. Germline V gene data show CDR1 as SEHNR and CDR2 as FQNEAQ (reference sequence). V lost 7 bases, J lost 1 base, and 10 bases lay in between. CDR3 loop: CASTTEGNTGELFF. DNA of the CDR3: TGTGCCAGCACGACAGAGGGGAACACCGGGGAGCTGTTTTTT.